Given below is one TCR beta chain in context. The isolated RNA, all of it, was reverse transcribed, so expressed TCRB transcripts were what got sequenced. TCRdb's copy holds only in-frame clones and misses some; the assay was immunoSEQ multiplex PCR. The sample has approximately 170,000 clones, approximately 9.9% seen once. This sample was included in a study of beta chain features in type 1 diabetes. The specimen sequenced was central memory CD4+ T cells from blood. This TCR was sampled from a woman under 30 in good health.

The CDR3: CASSPGLATDTQYF. The CDR3, as DNA: TGTGCCAGCAGCCCGGGACTGGCGACAGATACGCAGTATTTT. The V gene is TRBV11-2, the J gene TRBJ2-3; maybe TRBD2 (6 bases). V shed 5 bases and J shed 3 bases, with 12 bases lying between them. CDR1 and CDR2 (germline): SGHAT, FQNNGV. The CDR3 spans 14 residues.